A selection of T cell receptor beta chains follows, all from one sample in a study of blood T cell repertoires in COVID-19. Sequencing was performed with immunoSEQ multiplex PCR; in TCRdb, only in-frame clones are kept and a portion is missing. Of 49,000 or so clones listed, more than 75% are singletons. The sequenced sample consisted of peripheral blood. These receptors all come from a man in his fifties or sixties with active COVID-19. Both conserved end residues are part of each CDR3. Each record gives: CDR3 DNA, CDR3 protein, clone size, CDR3 length, D gene, J gene, V gene. D genes are given only for firm matches. Part of the rows lack a size; the others show once, few, many or a class for expanded clones.

TGCAGCGCTCGACTAGCGGGGGGTTACACCGGGGAGCTGTTTTTT CSARLAGGYTGELFF - 15 TRBD2 TRBJ2-2 TRBV29-1
TGTGCCAGCAGTTACCCGGGGGTCGGGGGGCCGGGCGGCTACACCTTC CASSYPGVGGPGGYTF - 16 - TRBJ1-2 TRBV6-5
TGTGCCAGCAGCGGTAAGGCGGGTAATCTCGGTTCACCCCTCCACTTT CASSGKAGNLGSPLHF once 16 - TRBJ1-6 TRBV9
TGTGCCAGCAGCGCTCAGGGATACGAGCAGTACTTC CASSAQGYEQYF - 12 - TRBJ2-7 TRBV2
TGCAGCGTCGAAACAGGGTATGATGGTGAAAAACTGTTTTTT CSVETGYDGEKLFF once 14 - TRBJ1-4 TRBV29-1
TGTGCCAGCAGTTACCTTCCCGGGACAGGGGACGGCTACACCTTC CASSYLPGTGDGYTF - 15 TRBD1 TRBJ1-2 TRBV6-5
TGCGCCAGCAGCTTGTGGCAGCAAGAGACCCAGTACTTC CASSLWQQETQYF once 13 - TRBJ2-5 TRBV5-1
TGCGCCAGCAGCTTGATGGGCCCAAGTAACACTGAAGCTTTCTTT CASSLMGPSNTEAFF - 15 - TRBJ1-1 TRBV5-1
TGCGCCAGCAGTGAGTTTCAGCGGGAGGGGACAGATACGCAGTATTTT CASSEFQREGTDTQYF medium-sized 16 TRBD2 TRBJ2-3 TRBV10-2
TGTGCCTGGAGTGGATACAGGAGGGCCTACGAGCAGTACTTC CAWSGYRRAYEQYF - 14 - TRBJ2-7 TRBV30